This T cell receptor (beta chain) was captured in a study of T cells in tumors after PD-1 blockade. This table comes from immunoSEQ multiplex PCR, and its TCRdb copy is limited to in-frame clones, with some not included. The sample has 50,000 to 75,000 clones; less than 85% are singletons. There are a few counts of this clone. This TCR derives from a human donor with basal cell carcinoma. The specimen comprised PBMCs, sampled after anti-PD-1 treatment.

The CDR3 spells CAWSAGQVFSPLHF. CDR3 coding DNA: TGTGCCTGGAGTGCGGGACAGGTATTTTCACCCCTCCACTTT. The rearrangement links TRBV30 to TRBJ1-6; 8 bases align to TRBD1. This CDR3 comprises 14 residues. In germline, CDR1 is GTSNPN, CDR2 SVGIG (reference sequence). V dropped 1 base and J dropped 9; count of bases not matched to a gene: 5.